Listed here is a single TCR beta chain. It lacks a known antigen. The sample holds no much larger clone one base away, and base qualities are not on file. In the prospective study, participants were roughly 18 to 100 years old, resided in 20 to 30 geographic areas of the United States, and were enrolled through a virtual design. In the prospective study, participants were assigned to cohorts based on the clinical history participants reported in a screening survey and a study questionnaire. For ImmuneRACE Cohort 3, a participant was defined as recovered based on two consecutive negative NP/OP PCR tests, clearance by a healthcare professional, or resolution of symptoms. In the prospective study, whole blood, serum and a nasopharyngeal or oropharyngeal swab were collected from each participant by mobile phlebotomists. Prospective study participants could optionally give additional blood draws and questionnaires over a roughly 2-month period. Prospective study blood samples were shipped either frozen or at room temperature before DNA extraction.

TCRbeta CDR3 regions were amplified from genomic DNA using the immunoSEQ Assay, a bias-controlled multiplex PCR. Regarding the original processing steps: Within the assay, amplification of reference gene primers was used to estimate how many nucleated cells each sample contained. To quantify the absolute abundance of each unique TCRbeta CDR3 rearrangement, sequence reads were collapsed and filtered. For each sample, productive Simpson clonality was calculated as the square root of Simpson's diversity index over productive rearrangements. In TCRdb, the immuneACCESS table is reduced to in-frame sequences with V and J assigned. These tables do not hold every clone; where another copy was compared, an unresolved V gene accounts for under half, and the others remain unexplained. That table gives V, J and clone size, and the DNA gave D and trimming. In all, the sample holds under 200,000 clones, and approximately 86% of those were seen once. The ten largest clones represent roughly 18% of the sample.

This sample was taken from a study of blood T cell repertoires in COVID-19 (TCRdb year 2020). Study-wide context: Samples covering the acute and convalescent phases of COVID-19 were provided by collaborators in the United States, Italy and Spain. The material from the prospective study consisted of cDNA or gDNA derived from T cells, B-cell-depleted T cells, or PBMCs. Deeply sampled blood TCRbeta repertoires from subjects exposed to, actively infected with, or recovered from COVID-19 were included in the dataset. The repertoires were made available in a free public database intended to serve as a resource for research on the immune response to SARS-CoV-2. Samples came from the ongoing ImmuneRACE study (first 160 participants) plus 1,254 subjects from 6 global collaborators. A de-identified subject ID, COVID-19 status, age in years and sex were almost always included in the sample metadata. Where available, HLA class I and class II types were taken from metadata supplied by the sample provider and were not determined by assay-based typing. Points the paper makes about the study in general: How much clinical and demographic metadata was included differed by source and by participant, and the metadata was provided uncurated.

V is cut by 1 base and J by 3 bases, and the space between the germline ends is 12 bases. Taken from cysteine to phenylalanine, the CDR3 has 15 residues. Just the 45-base CDR3 DNA is kept, in frame starting at base 1. CDR1 and CDR2 are read off the germline V gene as SGHVS and FQNEAQ. The material sequenced was PBMCs or T cells enriched from blood (not recorded which). The receptor comes from a man aged 60 to 69 who had recovered from COVID-19. This chain joins TRBV7-8 to TRBJ2-5; matching of 8 bases hints at TRBD1 as the D gene. The DNA sequence follows: TGTGCCAGCAGCTTAGGAACAGGGGGGGAAGAGACCCAGTACTTC. Its protein is CASSLGTGGEETQYF. The entire variable domain, with the stretches around the CDR3 drawn from the reference TRBV7-8 and TRBJ2-5 proteins, is GAGVSQSPRYKVAKRGQDVALRCDPISGHVSLFWYQQALGQGPEFLTYFQNEAQLDKSGLPSDRFFAERPEGSVSTLKIQRTQQEDSAVYLCASSLGTGGEETQYFGPGTRLLVL.